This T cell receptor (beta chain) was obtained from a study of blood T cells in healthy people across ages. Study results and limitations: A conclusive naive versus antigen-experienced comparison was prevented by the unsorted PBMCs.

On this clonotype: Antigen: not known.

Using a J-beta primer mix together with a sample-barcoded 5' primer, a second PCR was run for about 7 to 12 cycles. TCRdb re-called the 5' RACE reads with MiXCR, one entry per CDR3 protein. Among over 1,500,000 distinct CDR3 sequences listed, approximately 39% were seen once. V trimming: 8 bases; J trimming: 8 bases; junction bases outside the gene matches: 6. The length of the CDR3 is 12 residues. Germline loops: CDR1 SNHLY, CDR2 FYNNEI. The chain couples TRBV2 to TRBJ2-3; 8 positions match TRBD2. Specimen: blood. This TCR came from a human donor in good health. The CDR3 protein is CASRFGGGTQYF. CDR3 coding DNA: TGTGCCAGCCGCTTCGGGGGGGGTACGCAGTATTTT. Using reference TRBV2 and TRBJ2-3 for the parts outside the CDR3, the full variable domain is EPEVTQTPSHQVTQMGQEVILRCVPISNHLYFYWYRQILGQKVEFLVSFYNNEISEKSEIFDDQFSVERPDGSNFTLKIRSTKLEDSAMYFCASRFGGGTQYFGPGTRLTVL.